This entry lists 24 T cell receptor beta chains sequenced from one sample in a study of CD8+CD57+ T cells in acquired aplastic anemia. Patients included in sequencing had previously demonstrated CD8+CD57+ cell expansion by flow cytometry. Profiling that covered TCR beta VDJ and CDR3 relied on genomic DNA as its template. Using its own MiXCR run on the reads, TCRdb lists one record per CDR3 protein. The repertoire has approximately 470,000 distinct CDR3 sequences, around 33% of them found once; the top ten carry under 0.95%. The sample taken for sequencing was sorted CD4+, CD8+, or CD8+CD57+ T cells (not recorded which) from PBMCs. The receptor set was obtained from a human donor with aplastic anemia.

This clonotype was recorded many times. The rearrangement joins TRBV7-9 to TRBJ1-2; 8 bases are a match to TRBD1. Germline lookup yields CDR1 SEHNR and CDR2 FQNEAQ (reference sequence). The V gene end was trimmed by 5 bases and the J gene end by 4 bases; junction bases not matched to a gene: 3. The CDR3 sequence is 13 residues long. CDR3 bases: TGTGCCAGCAGCCTAGACAGGGGCTATGGCTACACCTTC. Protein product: CASSLDRGYGYTF.

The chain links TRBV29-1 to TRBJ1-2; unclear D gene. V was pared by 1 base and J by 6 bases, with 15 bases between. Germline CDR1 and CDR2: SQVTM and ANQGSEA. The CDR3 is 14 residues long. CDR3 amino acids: CSVEAAVAGNGYTF. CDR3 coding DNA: TGCAGCGTTGAAGCGGCTGTAGCCGGGAATGGCTACACCTTC.

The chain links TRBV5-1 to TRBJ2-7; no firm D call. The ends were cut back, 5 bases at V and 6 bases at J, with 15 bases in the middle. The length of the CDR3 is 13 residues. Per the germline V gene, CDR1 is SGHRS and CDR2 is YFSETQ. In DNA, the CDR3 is TGCGCCAGCAGTTACGGCCTTTCAGTCGAGCAGTACTTC. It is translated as CASSYGLSVEQYF.

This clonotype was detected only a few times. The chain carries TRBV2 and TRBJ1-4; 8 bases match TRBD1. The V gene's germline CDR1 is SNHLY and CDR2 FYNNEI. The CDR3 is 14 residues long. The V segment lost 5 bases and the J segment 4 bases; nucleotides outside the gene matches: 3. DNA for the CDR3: TGTGCCAGCAGTTGGACAGGGTATAATGAAAAACTGTTTTTT. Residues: CASSWTGYNEKLFF.

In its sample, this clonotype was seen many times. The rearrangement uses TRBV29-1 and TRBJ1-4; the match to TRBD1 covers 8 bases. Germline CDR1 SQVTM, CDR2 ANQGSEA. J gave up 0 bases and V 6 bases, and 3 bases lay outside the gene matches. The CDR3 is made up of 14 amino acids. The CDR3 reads CSVGQGTTNEKLFF. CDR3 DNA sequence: TGCAGCGTAGGACAGGGCACAACTAATGAAAAACTGTTTTTT.

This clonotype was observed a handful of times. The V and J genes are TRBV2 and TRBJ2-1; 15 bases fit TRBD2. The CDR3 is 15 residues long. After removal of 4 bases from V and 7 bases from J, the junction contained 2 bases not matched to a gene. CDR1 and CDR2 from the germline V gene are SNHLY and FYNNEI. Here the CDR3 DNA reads TGTGCCAGCAGTGGGGGACTAGCGGGGGGAAATGAGCAGTTCTTC. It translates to CASSGGLAGGNEQFF.

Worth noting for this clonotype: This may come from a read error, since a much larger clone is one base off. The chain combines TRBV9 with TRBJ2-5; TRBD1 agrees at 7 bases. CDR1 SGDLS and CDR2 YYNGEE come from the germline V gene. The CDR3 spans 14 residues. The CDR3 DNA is TGTGCCAGCAGCACCGGGACAGAGGGGGAGACCCGGTACTTC. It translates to CASSTGTEGETRYF.

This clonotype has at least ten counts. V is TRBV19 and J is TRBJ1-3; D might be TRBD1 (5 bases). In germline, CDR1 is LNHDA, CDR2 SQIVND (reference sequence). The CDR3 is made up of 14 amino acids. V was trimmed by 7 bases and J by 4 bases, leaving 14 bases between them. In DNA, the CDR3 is TGTGCCAGTAACCCCGGGGCATCCGGAAACACCATATATTTT. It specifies CASNPGASGNTIYF.

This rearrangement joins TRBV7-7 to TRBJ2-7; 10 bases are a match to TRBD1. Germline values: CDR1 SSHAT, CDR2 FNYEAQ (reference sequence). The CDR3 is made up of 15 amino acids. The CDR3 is CASSRQTGGECEQYV. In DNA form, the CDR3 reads TGTGCTAGCAGCCGTCAGACAGGGGGCGAATGTGAGCAGTACGTC.

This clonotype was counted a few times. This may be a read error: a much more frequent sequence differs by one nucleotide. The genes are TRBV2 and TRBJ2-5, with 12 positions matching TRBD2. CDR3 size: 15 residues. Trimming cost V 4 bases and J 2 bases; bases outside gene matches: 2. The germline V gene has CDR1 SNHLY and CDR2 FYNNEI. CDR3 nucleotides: TGTGCCAGCAGTGTACTAGCGGGGGGACAAGAGACCCAGTACTTC. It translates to CASSVLAGGQETQYF.

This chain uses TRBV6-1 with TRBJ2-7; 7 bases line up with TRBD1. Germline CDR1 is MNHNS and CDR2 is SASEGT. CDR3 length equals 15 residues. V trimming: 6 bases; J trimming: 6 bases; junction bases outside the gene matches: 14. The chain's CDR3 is CASRSPGQLYVEQYF. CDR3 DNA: TGTGCCAGCAGGTCACCGGGACAGCTATACGTCGAGCAGTACTTC.

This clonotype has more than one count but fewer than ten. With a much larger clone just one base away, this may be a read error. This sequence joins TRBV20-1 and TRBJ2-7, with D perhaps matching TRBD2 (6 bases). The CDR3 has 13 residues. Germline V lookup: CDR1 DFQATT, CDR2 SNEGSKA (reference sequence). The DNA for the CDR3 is TGCAGTGCTAGGTTACTAGCATCCTACGAGCAGTGCTTC. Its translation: CSARLLASYEQCF.

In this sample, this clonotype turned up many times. CDR3 sequence reads: CASSEALKRTDTQYF. DNA for the CDR3: TGCGCCAGCAGTGAGGCTCTGAAGAGGACAGATACGCAGTATTTT. The gene calls are TRBV10-1 and TRBJ2-3; no reliable D call. The germline gives CDR1 WNHNN, CDR2 SYGVQD (reference sequence). V was pared by 2 bases and J by 3 bases, with 12 bases between. The CDR3 runs to 15 residues.

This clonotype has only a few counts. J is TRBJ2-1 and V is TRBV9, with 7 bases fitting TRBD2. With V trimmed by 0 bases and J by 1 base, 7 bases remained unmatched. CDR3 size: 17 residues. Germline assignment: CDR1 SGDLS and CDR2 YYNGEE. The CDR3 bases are TGTGCCAGCAGCGTAGCTACGGGGGAGGGATCCTACAATGAGCAGTTCTTC. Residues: CASSVATGEGSYNEQFF.

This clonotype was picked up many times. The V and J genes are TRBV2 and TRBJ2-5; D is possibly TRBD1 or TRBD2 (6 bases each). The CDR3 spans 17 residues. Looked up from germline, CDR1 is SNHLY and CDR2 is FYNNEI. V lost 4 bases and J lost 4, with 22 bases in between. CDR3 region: CASSVAGELARAETQYF. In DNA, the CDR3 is TGTGCCAGCAGTGTCGCAGGGGAACTAGCTAGAGCAGAGACCCAGTACTTC.

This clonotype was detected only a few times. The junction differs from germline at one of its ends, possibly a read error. In nucleotides, the CDR3 is TGCGCCAGCAGCCAAGATATGGGTGGGGTAGTCGGGGGCATTTTT. The encoded protein is CASSQDMGGVVGGIF. This chain links TRBV4-1 with TRBJ2-3, with D perhaps given as TRBD1 or TRBD2 (6 bases each). The CDR3 is 15 residues long. CDR1 and CDR2 (germline): MGHRA, YSYEKL.

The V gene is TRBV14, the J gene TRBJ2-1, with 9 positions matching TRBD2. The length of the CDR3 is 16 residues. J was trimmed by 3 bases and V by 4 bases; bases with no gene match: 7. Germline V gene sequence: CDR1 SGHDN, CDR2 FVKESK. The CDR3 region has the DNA TGTGCCAGCAGCCCTCTTAGCGGGGGAAACTACAATGAGCAGTTCTTC. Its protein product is CASSPLSGGNYNEQFF.

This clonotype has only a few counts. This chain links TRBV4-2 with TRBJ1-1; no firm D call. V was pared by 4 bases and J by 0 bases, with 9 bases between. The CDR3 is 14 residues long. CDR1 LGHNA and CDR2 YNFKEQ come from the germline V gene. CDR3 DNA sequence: TGTGCCAGCAGCCGCTTTTCTGTGAACACTGAAGCTTTCTTT. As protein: CASSRFSVNTEAFF.

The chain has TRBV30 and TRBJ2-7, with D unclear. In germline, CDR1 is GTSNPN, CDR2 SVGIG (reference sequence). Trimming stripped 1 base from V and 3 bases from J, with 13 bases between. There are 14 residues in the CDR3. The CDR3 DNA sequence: TGTGCCTGGAGTGGCTCGACCGCGTACTACGAGCAGTACTTC. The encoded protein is CAWSGSTAYYEQYF. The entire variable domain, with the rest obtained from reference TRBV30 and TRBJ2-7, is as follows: SQTIHQWPATLVQPVGSPLSLECTVEGTSNPNLYWYRQAAGRGLQLLFYSVGIGQISSEVPQNLSASRPQDRQFILSSKKLLLSDSGFYLCAWSGSTAYYEQYFGPGTRLTVT.

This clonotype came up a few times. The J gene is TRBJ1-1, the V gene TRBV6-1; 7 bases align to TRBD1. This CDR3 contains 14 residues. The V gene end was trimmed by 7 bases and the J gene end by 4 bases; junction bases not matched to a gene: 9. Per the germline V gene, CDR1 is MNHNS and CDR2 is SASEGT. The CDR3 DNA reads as TGTGCCAGCATTGACAGGGCAGCGGGCACTGAAGCTTTCTTT. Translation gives CASIDRAAGTEAFF.

The CDR3 loop reads CASSLRDRRSGYTF. DNA of the CDR3: TGTGCCAGCAGTTTACGGGACAGGCGCAGCGGCTACACCTTC. The rearrangement uses TRBV2 and TRBJ1-2; 8 bases are a match to TRBD1. The CDR3 has 14 residues. Germline lookup yields CDR1 SNHLY and CDR2 FYNNEI. The V and J ends lost 5 bases and 8 bases, in that order; junction bases with no gene match: 10. The full variable domain, rest sourced from reference TRBV2 and TRBJ1-2, is EPEVTQTPSHQVTQMGQEVILRCVPISNHLYFYWYRQILGQKVEFLVSFYNNEISEKSEIFDDQFSVERPDGSNFTLKIRSTKLEDSAMYFCASSLRDRRSGYTFGSGTRLTVV.

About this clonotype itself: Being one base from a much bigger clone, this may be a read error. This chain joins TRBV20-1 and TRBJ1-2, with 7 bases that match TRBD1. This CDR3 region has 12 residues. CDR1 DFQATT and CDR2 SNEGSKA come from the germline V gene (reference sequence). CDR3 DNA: TGCAGTGCTCCGACAGGGAAGCATGGCTACGCCTTC. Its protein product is CSAPTGKHGYAF.

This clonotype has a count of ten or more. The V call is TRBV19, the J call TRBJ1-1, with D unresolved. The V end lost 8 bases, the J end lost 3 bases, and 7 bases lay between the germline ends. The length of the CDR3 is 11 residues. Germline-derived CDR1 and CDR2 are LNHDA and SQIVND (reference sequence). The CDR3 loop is CASSGHTEAFF. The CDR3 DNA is TGTGCCAGTTCCGGACACACTGAAGCTTTCTTT.

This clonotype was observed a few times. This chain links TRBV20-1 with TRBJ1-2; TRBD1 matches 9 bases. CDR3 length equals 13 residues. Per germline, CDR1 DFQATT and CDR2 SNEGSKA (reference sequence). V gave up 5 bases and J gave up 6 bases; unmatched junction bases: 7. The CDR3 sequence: CSAGPGTGHGYTF. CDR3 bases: TGCAGTGCTGGACCCGGGACAGGGCATGGCTACACCTTC.